This entry describes one TCR beta chain. Its antigen is currently unknown. This entry comes from a study of shared clonotypes between healthy human individuals. Per the germline V gene, CDR1 is MNHNS and CDR2 is SASEGT. With 3 bases removed from V and 4 bases from J, the gap between germline ends came to 13 bases. The CDR3 extends over 16 amino acids. The repertoire was sequenced with immunoSEQ multiplex PCR; TCRdb's copy has only in-frame clones and lacks some. This table has roughly 2,500,000 clones, over 85% appearing once. Overall study findings and caveats: Generally, estimated richness proved larger in naive subsets than it did in memory subsets. It was the non-shared clonotypes that had lower generation probabilities than clonotypes shared by all four donors. The study's rarefaction showed incomplete sorted-subset sequencing despite large depth.

A CD45RA+ naive subset and a CD45RA-negative memory subset were split from CD4+ cells. The specimen sequenced was naive CD4+ T cells from PBMCs. The sample's subset: CD45RA+ positively selected. This clonotype originated in a man aged 18 to 30 in good health. Some clones in this sample may be carry-over from other donors' samples. The rearrangement links TRBV6-1 to TRBJ2-6; D gene ambiguous. CDR3 in amino acids: CASSDPAAGGANVLTF. The DNA of the CDR3 is TGTGCCAGCAGTGACCCGGCGGCTGGGGGGGCCAACGTCCTGACTTTC.